The entry that follows covers one T cell receptor (beta chain) sequence. The antigen is undetermined. For TCR beta, libraries came from quantitative 5'-RACE with molecular barcodes. TCRdb processed the 5' RACE reads anew with MiXCR; each CDR3 protein has one entry. The sample holds 25,000 to 35,000 distinct CDR3 sequences; 30% are singletons and the top ten take roughly 42%. The data were taken from a study of CD8 T cells in ankylosing spondylitis. Study results and caveats: Reports say disease-linked clones showed up significantly more in matched ankylosing spondylitis synovial fluid. Characteristic, it appeared, of ankylosing spondylitis blood was a TCR beta motif of about eight highly homologous variants. Relatively scarce in peripheral blood, disease-linked clones were CD8+.

This TCR was recovered from a male donor with ankylosing spondylitis. The sample was synovial fluid, either unsorted or a sorted T cell fraction (not recorded which).

In nucleotides, the CDR3 is TGTGCCACCAGCAGAGTTCGGCAGATGGGACTAGCGGGAGAGGCAGATACGCAGTATTTT. Its translation is CATSRVRQMGLAGEADTQYF. The chain carries TRBV15 and TRBJ2-3; TRBD2 aligns across 14 bases. The germline gives CDR1 LNHNV, CDR2 YYDKDF (reference sequence). The CDR3 sequence is 20 residues long. Germline trimming cut 1 base from V and 4 bases from J; bases unmatched to any gene: 13. Drawing the rest from reference TRBV15 and TRBJ2-3, the complete variable domain is DAMVIQNPRYQVTQFGKPVTLSCSQTLNHNVMYWYQQKSSQAPKLLFHYYDKDFNNEADTPDNFQSRRPNTSFCFLDIRSPGLGDTAMYLCATSRVRQMGLAGEADTQYFGPGTRLTVL.